The 14 T cell receptor beta chains reported below all come from one sample, sequenced in a study of blood T cell repertoires in COVID-19. Measured with immunoSEQ multiplex PCR; TCRdb has only the in-frame clones, and not every one. The sample records about 200,000 clones, around four fifths being singletons. The source material was peripheral blood. These receptors all come from a man in his 60s with COVID-19, enrolled during active disease.

This chain's CDR3 is CASSQDRGGQPQHF. The DNA for the CDR3 is TGTGCCAGCAGCCAAGACAGGGGAGGTCAGCCCCAGCATTTT. The chain joins TRBV27 to TRBJ1-5, with TRBD1 matching 8 bases. V trimming: 6 bases; J trimming: 6 bases; junction bases outside the gene matches: 7. Germline-derived CDR1 and CDR2 are MNHEY and SMNVEV (reference sequence). This CDR3 is 14 amino acids long.

The V call is TRBV4-1, the J call TRBJ2-2, with a possible D match to TRBD1 (6 bases). The germline V and J ends were trimmed by 1 base and 3 bases, with 12 bases remaining between them. Looked up from germline, CDR1 is MGHRA and CDR2 is YSYEKL. The CDR3 is 16 residues long. CDR3 region: CASSQGGRGYTGELFF. CDR3 DNA sequence: TGCGCCAGCAGCCAAGGGGGCAGGGGATACACCGGGGAGCTGTTTTTT.

The V and J genes are TRBV7-9 and TRBJ1-1; 8 nucleotides match TRBD1. The junction had 3 bases not matched to a gene; V was cut back by 5 bases and J by 4 bases. CDR1 and CDR2 from the germline V gene are SEHNR and FQNEAQ (reference sequence). The CDR3 spans 13 residues. The CDR3: CASSNTGGTEAFF. CDR3 sequence (DNA): TGTGCCAGCAGCAACACAGGGGGCACTGAAGCTTTCTTT.

V gene TRBV28 combines with J gene TRBJ1-5, with 9 nucleotides matching TRBD1. The germline V gene has CDR1 MDHEN and CDR2 SYDVKM. J was trimmed by 3 bases and V by 6 bases; bases with no gene match: 3. The CDR3 totals 14 residues. CDR3 amino acids: CASSEQGANQPQHF. The CDR3 DNA is TGTGCCAGCAGCGAACAGGGGGCCAATCAGCCCCAGCATTTT.

This clone was counted many times. The rearrangement links TRBV27 to TRBJ1-5; a possible D gene is TRBD1 (5 bases). This CDR3 is built from 14 residues. The ends were cut back, 2 bases at V and 3 bases at J, with 8 bases in the middle. Germline CDR1 and CDR2: MNHEY and SMNVEV (reference sequence). CDR3 nucleotide sequence: TGTGCCAGCAGTTTAGGAGGGGACAATCAGCCCCAGCATTTT. It codes for CASSLGGDNQPQHF.

This chain uses TRBV11-3 with TRBJ1-1; 8 bases map to TRBD1. Germline V gene lookup returns CDR1 SGHNT and CDR2 YENEEA. With V trimmed by 0 bases and J by 10 bases, 4 bases remained unmatched. This CDR3 contains 13 residues. Written as DNA, the CDR3 is TGTGCCAGCAGCTTAGAACAGGGGGGTGCAGCTTTCTTT. Protein product: CASSLEQGGAAFF.

The V call is TRBV5-4, the J call TRBJ2-3, with 7 bases aligning to TRBD2. CDR1 is SGHNT and CDR2 is YYREEE in the germline V gene (reference sequence). This CDR3 comprises 15 residues. Trimming at V came to 4 bases and at J to 1 base, leaving 6 bases not matched to a gene. The CDR3 reads CASSGAGVRTDTQYF. The CDR3 nucleotides read TGTGCCAGCAGCGGGGCGGGGGTGCGCACAGATACGCAGTATTTT.

The rearrangement uses TRBV19 and TRBJ2-7; 8 bases are a match to TRBD1. Trimming cost V 0 bases and J 9 bases; bases outside gene matches: 13. This CDR3 has 16 amino acids. Germline CDR1 LNHDA, CDR2 SQIVND (reference sequence). The CDR3 nucleotides read TGTGCCAGTAGTATAGATGGGAGACAGGGGTCCGTAAGGCAGTACTTC. Amino acid sequence: CASSIDGRQGSVRQYF.

This clone was counted a few times. CDR3: CASSTGQGLSTDTQYF. In DNA, the CDR3 is TGTGCCAGCAGTACTGGACAGGGGCTCAGCACAGATACGCAGTATTTT. V usage is TRBV27 and J usage is TRBJ2-3; 9 nucleotides agree with TRBD1. Germline values: CDR1 MNHEY, CDR2 SMNVEV (reference sequence). This CDR3 has 16 amino acids. Unmatched junction bases numbered 6, after V lost 5 bases and J lost 0 bases.

The chain is built from TRBV3-1 (or the pseudogene TRBV3-2) and TRBJ1-1, with D unclear. The germline CDR1 and CDR2 sequences are LGHDT and YNNKEL (reference sequence). Trimming left V 3 bases short and J 2 bases short, with 13 bases between. This CDR3 contains 15 residues. In nucleotides, the CDR3 is TGTGCCAGCAGCCACATACAGTACCCCAACACTGAAGCTTTCTTT. Amino acids: CASSHIQYPNTEAFF.

This chain joins TRBV5-1 and TRBJ2-2; D may be TRBD1 (5 bases). Germline assignment: CDR1 SGHRS and CDR2 YFSETQ. The CDR3 length is 16 residues. Deletions cut 2 bases from V and 5 bases from J, with 16 bases between. Written as DNA, the CDR3 is TGCGCCAGCAGCTTTTTCCAGGGTCCCGGGACCGGGGAGCTGTTTTTT. The encoded protein is CASSFFQGPGTGELFF.

The chain combines TRBV27 with TRBJ2-7; 7 bases align to TRBD1. Unmatched junction bases numbered 8, after V lost 5 bases and J lost 1 base. This CDR3 region has 15 residues. Germline CDR1 and CDR2: MNHEY and SMNVEV (reference sequence). This CDR3 reads CASSTYRGPSYEQYF. CDR3 sequence (DNA): TGTGCCAGCAGTACATACAGGGGACCTTCCTACGAGCAGTACTTC.

The J gene is TRBJ1-5, the V gene TRBV19; TRBD1 might be the D (5 bases). Looked up from germline, CDR1 is LNHDA and CDR2 is SQIVND (reference sequence). V was pared by 0 bases and J by 10 bases, with 16 bases between. The CDR3 length is 15 residues. The CDR3 sequence is CASSIEGIRVEPQHF. The CDR3 DNA reads as TGTGCCAGTAGTATAGAAGGGATCAGGGTCGAACCCCAGCATTTT.

The chain couples TRBV10-3 to TRBJ2-2, with 11 bases lining up with TRBD1. The CDR3 totals 17 residues. V lost 3 bases, J lost 5 bases, and 8 bases stayed unmatched. Germline loops: CDR1 ENHRY, CDR2 SYGVKD. The CDR3 loop is CAISDRWDRGGTGELFF. The CDR3 nucleotides read TGTGCCATCAGTGATCGGTGGGACAGGGGGGGGACCGGGGAGCTGTTTTTT.